This is a list of T cell receptor beta chains from one sample in a study of blood T cell repertoires in COVID-19. The protocol was immunoSEQ multiplex PCR, while the TCRdb copy is restricted to in-frame clones and leaves out a portion. The table has about 100,000 clones, 81% seen once; the top ten hold about 4.5%. Sequenced input: peripheral blood. Every receptor here comes from a man in his 60s with acute or convalescent COVID-19. The CDR3 runs from the conserved cysteine through the conserved F or W. D genes are given only for firm matches. The size entry is marked missing in some rows and otherwise reads once, few, many or a size class.

D	size	V	J	DNA	CDR3
TRBD2	-	TRBV11-1	TRBJ2-1	TGTGCCAGCAGCTTAGCCCCAGATTCTACTAGCGCATTTGAGCAGTTCTTC	CASSLAPDSTSAFEQFF
TRBD2	-	TRBV27	TRBJ2-1	TGTGCCAGCAGTTTACCGGGGGGCAATGAGCAGTTCTTC	CASSLPGGNEQFF
-	-	TRBV7-9	TRBJ2-3	TGTGCCAGCAGCTTAGTAGTGGGCCGGGGAGATACGCAGTATTTT	CASSLVVGRGDTQYF
-	-	TRBV2	TRBJ1-3	TGTGCCAGCAGGGGCTCAGGGCTCGGAAACACCATATATTTT	CASRGSGLGNTIYF
-	-	TRBV10-3	TRBJ1-4	TGTGCCATCAGTGAGTCAAAGGGTAGTGGGAGGAGCGAAAAACTGTTTTTT	CAISESKGSGRSEKLFF
-	-	TRBV10-3	TRBJ2-2	TGTGCCATCAGTGTCTCAGGGATCACCGGGGAGCTGTTTTTT	CAISVSGITGELFF
-	-	TRBV28	TRBJ2-5	TGTGCCAGCAGCCAATGGGGAGCGGTGGAGACCCAGTACTTC	CASSQWGAVETQYF
-	-	TRBV27	TRBJ2-1	TGTGCCAGCAGGCCGGGAGTTCACAATGAGCAGTTCTTC	CASRPGVHNEQFF
TRBD1	-	TRBV7-9	TRBJ2-1	TGTGCCAGCAGCTCGCGACAGGGCCCCCCGAACAATGAGCAGTTCTTC	CASSSRQGPPNNEQFF
-	-	TRBV4-3	TRBJ2-7	TGCGCCAGCAGCCAAGCGGTCGGCTACGAGCAGTACTTC	CASSQAVGYEQYF
-	-	TRBV10-3	TRBJ1-1	TGTGCCATCAGTGGCACAGGAAGCACTGAAGCTTTCTTT	CAISGTGSTEAFF
-	-	TRBV3-1/TRBV3-2	TRBJ1-3	TGTGCCAGCAGCCAAGGGGGAGTTGGAAACACCATATATTTT	CASSQGGVGNTIYF
TRBD1	-	TRBV7-2	TRBJ1-1	TGTGCCAGCAGCCCACAGACAGGGGGCTACACTGAAGCTTTCTTT	CASSPQTGGYTEAFF
TRBD1	-	TRBV5-6	TRBJ2-5	TGTGCCAGCAGCCCGGGACAGGGGGCTCTTGGGGAGACCCAGTACTTC	CASSPGQGALGETQYF
-	-	TRBV11-2	TRBJ2-7	TGTGCCAGCAGCTTGAGGCAGGGGTACGAGCAGTACTTC	CASSLRQGYEQYF
TRBD2	few	TRBV18	TRBJ2-3	TGTGCCAGCTCACCACCTCGGCGGGGGGTTACAGATACGCAGTATTTT	CASSPPRRGVTDTQYF
-	-	TRBV15	TRBJ1-5	TGTGCCACCAGCAGTTTTGAAAGCGCTCATCAGCCCCAGCATTTT	CATSSFESAHQPQHF
-	-	TRBV7-9	TRBJ2-7	TGTGCCAGCAGCAGTAGAGCGGGCTCCTACGAGCAGTACTTC	CASSSRAGSYEQYF
TRBD2	-	TRBV7-2	TRBJ2-3	TGTGCCAGCAGCCCAGCGGGGCATACGCAGTATTTT	CASSPAGHTQYF
TRBD1	-	TRBV10-3	TRBJ2-5	TGTGCCATCAGTATGGGGACAGGGGGCGTGGAGACCCAGTACTTC	CAISMGTGGVETQYF
TRBD2	-	TRBV5-1	TRBJ2-2	TGCGCCAGCAGTTCCGCTAGCGGAAACACCGGGGAGCTGTTTTTT	CASSSASGNTGELFF
-	-	TRBV5-4	TRBJ1-2	TGTGCCAGCAGCGGAGACAGGTACTATGGCTACACCTTC	CASSGDRYYGYTF
-	-	TRBV5-4	TRBJ2-7	TGTGCCAGCAGCCGAGGGGAGGCAGTCTCCTACGAGCAGTACTTC	CASSRGEAVSYEQYF
-	-	TRBV28	TRBJ1-1	TGTGCCAGCAGTTTATCGGGGGTGAACGCTGAAGCTTTCTTT	CASSLSGVNAEAFF